This T cell receptor (beta chain) was sequenced during a study of human CD8 memory T cell subsets. Sequencing libraries of TCR beta were made by UMI-labeled 5' RACE. Following a re-call of the 5' RACE reads, TCRdb has one entry per CDR3 protein and lacks DNA. Recorded for this sample: about 5,400 distinct CDR3 sequences. Germline CDR1 and CDR2: LNHDA and SQIVND (reference sequence). This CDR3 has 13 residues. The source is a human donor in good health. This chain uses TRBV19 with TRBJ2-7; the TCRdb call, TRBD1, lacks DNA for checking. The sequencing input was CD8+ effector memory T cells (TEM) sorted from PBMCs. Subset in this sample: effector memory CD8 T cells, CCR7- CD45RO+ CD95+. The CDR3 here is CASRAGLLGEQYF.